This T cell receptor (beta chain) was profiled in a study of blood T cell repertoires in COVID-19. Turning to the study itself: There were acute and convalescent COVID-19 samples, and they came from the United States, Italy and Spain. Sources were T cells, B-cell-depleted T cells, or PBMCs; the material itself was cDNA or gDNA.

Germline-derived CDR1 and CDR2 are SNHLY and FYNNEI. The CDR3 totals 15 residues. The germline V and J ends were trimmed by 8 bases and 0 bases, with 14 bases remaining between them. Under the authors' procedure: Estimation of nucleated cell counts was performed using reference gene primer amplification. Measured with immunoSEQ multiplex PCR; TCRdb has only the in-frame clones, and not every one. V and J calls and clone size are copied from that table; D and trimming were computed from the DNA. This sample carries about 350,000 clones, around 90% of them seen once, and the ten largest clones take roughly 3.4%.

This chain uses TRBV2 with TRBJ1-3, with a weak D call TRBD1 (5 bases). The sequence was obtained from a young woman who had recovered from COVID-19. Sequencing was performed on peripheral blood. In DNA, the CDR3 is TGTGCCAGCGACTGGGGCACGAGCTCTGGAAACACCATATATTTT. Amino acids: CASDWGTSSGNTIYF.